This record looks at one TCR beta chain sequence and its context. Its specificity is not known. This sample is drawn from a study of T cell responses to AZD1222 COVID-19 vaccine. Findings and limits, study-wide: Close to half of all spike-specific TCRs reportedly target regions of the variants that are unmutated. Among the donors, most were white British and more were female, and clonal diversity was possibly underestimated.

Trimming cost V 0 bases and J 7 bases, with 4 bases left between them. Germline CDR1 and CDR2: KGHSH and LQKENI. The CDR3 contains 12 residues. The method was immunoSEQ multiplex PCR; TCRdb's version includes in-frame clones alone and lacks a portion of them. Among roughly 84,000 clones listed, around 88% were seen once. This material consisted of peripheral blood, taken 28 days after the second AZD1222 dose. The receptor was derived from an adult who received the AZD1222 COVID-19 vaccine. The chain recombines TRBV18 with TRBJ1-5; D is unclear. CDR3 sequence (DNA): TGTGCCAGCTCACCACCGGGCCAGCCCCAGCATTTT. Translated, it gives CASSPPGQPQHF.